This TCR beta chain was captured in a study of blood T cell repertoires in COVID-19. Background on the study: COVID-19 samples collected from the United States, Italy and Spain covered acute and convalescent phases. Sample material is recorded as cDNA or gDNA derived from T cells, B-cell-depleted T cells, or PBMCs.

Methods used by the authors: Amplifying reference gene primers gave estimates of nucleated cell counts. TCRdb's table, derived via immunoSEQ multiplex PCR, lists solely in-frame clones and lacks some. The DNA gave D and trimming, while V, J and clone size come from that table. The sample shows 250,000 to 350,000 clones, roughly 87% of them seen only once. Germline-derived CDR1 and CDR2 are GTSNPN and SVGIG (reference sequence). Trimming pared 3 bases from V and 1 base from J, leaving 13 bases between. The CDR3 is 15 residues long. The source is a woman aged 45-59 years who had recovered from COVID-19. Sequenced material: peripheral blood. This sequence joins TRBV30 and TRBJ1-5; the D gene is possibly TRBD1 (6 bases). The CDR3 spells CAWRRGGASNQPQHF. The CDR3 DNA follows: TGTGCCTGGAGACGGGGGGGGGCGAGCAATCAGCCCCAGCATTTT.